The clone carrying this T cell receptor (beta chain) was seen ten or more times. Using its own MiXCR run on the PCR reads, TCRdb lists one record per CDR3 protein. Among a few hundred thousand distinct CDR3 sequences listed, roughly 24% were seen once. This specimen belongs to a study of molecular identifiers for immune sequencing clone quantification. Study-wide background: Replicate experiments took RNA from about 20,000 or 100,000 naive CD8 cells, divided it five ways and sequenced four.

The CDR3 loop spans 15 amino acids. Germline loops: CDR1 MDHEN, CDR2 SYDVKM. Losses at the gene ends were 7 bases for V and 1 base for J; bases not matched to a gene: 7. The receptor's source is a human donor in good health. Some libraries in this study had Jurkat cell RNA spiked in. V usage is TRBV28 and J usage is TRBJ2-4, with 7 positions matching TRBD1. The sample taken for sequencing was naive CD8+ T cells from blood, with Jurkat cell RNA spiked in. Subset indicated: FACS-sorted CD8+CD4-CCR7+CD45RA+ naive T cells. This chain's CDR3 is CASTEGARAKNIQYF. CDR3 nucleotide sequence: TGTGCCAGCACCGAGGGGGCGAGGGCCAAAAACATTCAGTACTTC.